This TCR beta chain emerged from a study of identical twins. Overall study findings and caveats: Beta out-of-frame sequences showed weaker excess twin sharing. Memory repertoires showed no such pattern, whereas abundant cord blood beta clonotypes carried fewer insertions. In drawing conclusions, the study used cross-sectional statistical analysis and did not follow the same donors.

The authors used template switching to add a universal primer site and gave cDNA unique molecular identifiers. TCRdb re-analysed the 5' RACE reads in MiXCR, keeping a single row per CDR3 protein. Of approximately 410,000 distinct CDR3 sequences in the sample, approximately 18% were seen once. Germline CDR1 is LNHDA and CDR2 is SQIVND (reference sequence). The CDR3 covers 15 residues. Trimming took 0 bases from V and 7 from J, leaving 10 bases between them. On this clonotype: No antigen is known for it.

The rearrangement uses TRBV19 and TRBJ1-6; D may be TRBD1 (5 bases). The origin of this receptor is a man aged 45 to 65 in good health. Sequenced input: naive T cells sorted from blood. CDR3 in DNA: TGTGCCAGTAGTATAGAGGGACGTATGAATTCACCCCTCCACTTT. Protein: CASSIEGRMNSPLHF.